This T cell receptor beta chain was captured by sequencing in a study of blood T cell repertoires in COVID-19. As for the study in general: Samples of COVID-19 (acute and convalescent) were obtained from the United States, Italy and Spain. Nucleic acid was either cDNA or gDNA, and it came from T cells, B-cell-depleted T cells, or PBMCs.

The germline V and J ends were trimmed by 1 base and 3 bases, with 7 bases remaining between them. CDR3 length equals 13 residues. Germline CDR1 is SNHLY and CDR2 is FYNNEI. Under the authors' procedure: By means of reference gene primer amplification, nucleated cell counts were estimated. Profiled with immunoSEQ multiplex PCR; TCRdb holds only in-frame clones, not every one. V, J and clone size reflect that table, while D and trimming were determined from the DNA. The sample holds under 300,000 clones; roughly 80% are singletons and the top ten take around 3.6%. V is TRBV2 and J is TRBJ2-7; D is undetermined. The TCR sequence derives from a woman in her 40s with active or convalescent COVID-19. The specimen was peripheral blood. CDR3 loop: CASSEGQYYEQYF. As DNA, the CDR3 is TGTGCCAGCAGTGAAGGCCAGTACTACGAGCAGTACTTC.